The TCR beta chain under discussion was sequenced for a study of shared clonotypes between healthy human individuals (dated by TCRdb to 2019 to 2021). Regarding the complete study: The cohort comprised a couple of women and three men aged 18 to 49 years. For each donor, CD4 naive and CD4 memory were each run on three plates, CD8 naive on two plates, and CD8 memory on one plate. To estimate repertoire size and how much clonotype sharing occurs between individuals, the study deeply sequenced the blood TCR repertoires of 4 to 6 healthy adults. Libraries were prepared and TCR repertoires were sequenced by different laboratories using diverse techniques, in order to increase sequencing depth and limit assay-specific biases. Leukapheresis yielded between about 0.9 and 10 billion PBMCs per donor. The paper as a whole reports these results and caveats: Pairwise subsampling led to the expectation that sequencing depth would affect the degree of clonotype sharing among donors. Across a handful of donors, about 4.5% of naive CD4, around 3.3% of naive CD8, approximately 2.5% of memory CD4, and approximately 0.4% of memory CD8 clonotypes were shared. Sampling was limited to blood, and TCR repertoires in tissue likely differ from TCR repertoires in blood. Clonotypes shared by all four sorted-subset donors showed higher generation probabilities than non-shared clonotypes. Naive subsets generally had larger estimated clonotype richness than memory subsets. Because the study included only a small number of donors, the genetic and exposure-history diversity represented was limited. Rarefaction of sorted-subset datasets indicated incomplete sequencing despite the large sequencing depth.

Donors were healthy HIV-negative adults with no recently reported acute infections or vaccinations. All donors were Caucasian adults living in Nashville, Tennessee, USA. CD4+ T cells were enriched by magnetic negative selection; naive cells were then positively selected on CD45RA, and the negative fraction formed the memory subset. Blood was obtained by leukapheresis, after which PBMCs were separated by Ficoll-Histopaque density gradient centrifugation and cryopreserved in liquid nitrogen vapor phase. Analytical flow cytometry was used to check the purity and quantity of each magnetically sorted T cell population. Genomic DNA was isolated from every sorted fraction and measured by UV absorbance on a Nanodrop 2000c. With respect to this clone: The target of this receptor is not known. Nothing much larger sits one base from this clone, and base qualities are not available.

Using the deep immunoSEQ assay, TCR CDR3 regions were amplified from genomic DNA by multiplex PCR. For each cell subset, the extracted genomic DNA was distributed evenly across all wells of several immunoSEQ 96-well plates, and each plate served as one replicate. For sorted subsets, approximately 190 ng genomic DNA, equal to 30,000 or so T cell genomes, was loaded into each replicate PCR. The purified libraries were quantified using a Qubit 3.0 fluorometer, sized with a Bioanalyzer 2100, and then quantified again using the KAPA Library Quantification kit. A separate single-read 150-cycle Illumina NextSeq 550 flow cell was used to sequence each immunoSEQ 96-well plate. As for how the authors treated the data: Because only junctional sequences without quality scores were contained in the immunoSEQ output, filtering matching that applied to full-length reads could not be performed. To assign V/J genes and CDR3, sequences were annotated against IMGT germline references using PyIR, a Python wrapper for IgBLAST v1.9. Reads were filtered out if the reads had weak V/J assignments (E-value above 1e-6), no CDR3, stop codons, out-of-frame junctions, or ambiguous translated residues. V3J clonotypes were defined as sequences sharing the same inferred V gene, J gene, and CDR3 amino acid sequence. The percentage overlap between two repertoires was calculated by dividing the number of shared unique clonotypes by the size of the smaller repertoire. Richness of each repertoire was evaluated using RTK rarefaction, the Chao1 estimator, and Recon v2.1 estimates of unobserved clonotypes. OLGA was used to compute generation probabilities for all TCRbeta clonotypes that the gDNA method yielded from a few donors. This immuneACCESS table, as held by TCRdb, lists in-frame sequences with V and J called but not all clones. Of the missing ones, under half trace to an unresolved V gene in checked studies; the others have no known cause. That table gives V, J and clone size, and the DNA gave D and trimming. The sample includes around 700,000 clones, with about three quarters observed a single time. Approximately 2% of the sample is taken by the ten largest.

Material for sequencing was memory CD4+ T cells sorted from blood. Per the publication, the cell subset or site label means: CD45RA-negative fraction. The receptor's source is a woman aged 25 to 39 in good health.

The DNA is TGCAGCGTAGGGACTATAGGAAAAAACATTCAGTACTTC. This codes for CSVGTIGKNIQYF. The rearranged chain carries TRBV29-1 and TRBJ2-4, and 7 junction bases match TRBD2. Here V drops 6 bases and J drops 4 bases, and the junction holds 6 bases not matched to any gene. The CDR3, cysteine through phenylalanine, is 13 amino acids long. The DNA shown is the 39-base CDR3, in frame from base 1. CDR1 SQVTM and CDR2 ANQGSEA are derived from the germline V gene.